These T cell receptor beta chains were read from a single sample in a study of blood T cell repertoires in COVID-19. The assay was immunoSEQ multiplex PCR, and TCRdb's table has in-frame clones only and misses some. The data hold under 200,000 clones, with around 90% observed a single time. Sample: peripheral blood. These receptors all come from a man aged 18 to 30 with acute or convalescent COVID-19. CDR3s include the opening cysteine and the closing phenylalanine or tryptophan. Fields, in order: V gene, D gene, clone size, J gene, CDR3 DNA, CDR3 protein. A D gene is named only where the DNA matches it firmly. The size field is filled for only some rows; it gives once, few, many or a size class.

TRBV3-1/TRBV3-2	NA	NA	TRBJ2-7	TGTGCCAGCAGCCAAGATTCTTCTAGGTCCTACGAGCAGTACTTC	CASSQDSSRSYEQYF
TRBV27	TRBD1	NA	TRBJ1-1	TGTGCCAGCAGTCTCGACAGGGGACGAACTGAAGCTTTCTTT	CASSLDRGRTEAFF
TRBV27	NA	NA	TRBJ1-2	TGTGCCAGCAATCTTAGGGGGGGAACCCATGGCTACACCTTC	CASNLRGGTHGYTF
TRBV5-1	TRBD1	NA	TRBJ1-1	TGCGCCAGCAGCTTGGAGGGGGCCCCCGAAGCTTTCTTT	CASSLEGAPEAFF
TRBV6-1	NA	NA	TRBJ2-1	TGTGCCAGCAGTGATAGCGGCTACTACAATGAGCAGTTCTTC	CASSDSGYYNEQFF
TRBV12-3/TRBV12-4	NA	NA	TRBJ1-1	TGTGCCAGCAGCCTCCAGGGCCCCGCTGAAGCTTTCTTT	CASSLQGPAEAFF
TRBV27	NA	NA	TRBJ2-4	TGTGCCAGCAGTTTTGTAGTTGGTGGGGCAAAATTAGCCAAAAACATTCAGTACTTC	CASSFVVGGAKLAKNIQYF
TRBV6-1	NA	NA	TRBJ2-7	TGTGCCAGCAGTGAACCCAGGGTGGAACGCGAGCAGTACTTC	CASSEPRVEREQYF
TRBV20-1	NA	NA	TRBJ1-2	TGCAGTGCTATTACAGAATATGGCTACACCTTC	CSAITEYGYTF
TRBV2	TRBD1	NA	TRBJ1-2	TGTGCCAGCATCCCAGGGGGCGGGCCTAACTATGGCTACACCTTC	CASIPGGGPNYGYTF
TRBV7-9	NA	NA	TRBJ1-5	TGTGCCAGCAGCTTCGACAGTAGCAATCAGCCCCAGCATTTT	CASSFDSSNQPQHF
TRBV19	TRBD2	NA	TRBJ2-5	TGTGCCAGTAAAAATGGACTAGCGGGCTCCGAGACCCAGTACTTC	CASKNGLAGSETQYF
TRBV7-9	NA	NA	TRBJ1-1	TGTGCCAGCAGCGCGACCGGCGGGTTGGGGGGGCGCACTGAAGCTTTCTTT	CASSATGGLGGRTEAFF
TRBV19	TRBD1	NA	TRBJ1-2	TGTGCCAGTAGTAAAAAGGGACAGTACTCTAACTATGGCTACACCTTC	CASSKKGQYSNYGYTF
TRBV20-1	NA	NA	TRBJ2-1	TGCAGTGCCCCCTCTAGCTATGAGCAGTTCTTC	CSAPSSYEQFF
TRBV6-1	NA	NA	TRBJ2-5	TGTGCCAGCAGTGAAGCCCCTCGGACAGCCCAAGAGACCCAGTACTTC	CASSEAPRTAQETQYF
TRBV10-3	NA	NA	TRBJ1-1	TGTGCCATCAGTGAGGTCCGGGGGACTGAAGCTTTCTTT	CAISEVRGTEAFF
TRBV18	TRBD1	once	TRBJ1-4	TGTGCCAGCTCACTTGAGGGGACAGGGAATAAAAAACTGTTTTTT	CASSLEGTGNKKLFF
TRBV5-4	TRBD1	NA	TRBJ1-1	TGTGCCAGCAGCCAGCGACAGGGGTACACTGAAGCTTTCTTT	CASSQRQGYTEAFF
TRBV7-2	NA	few	TRBJ2-1	TGTGCCAGCAGCTTTAGTGGTGGGAGCTCCTACAATGAGCAGTTCTTC	CASSFSGGSSYNEQFF
TRBV5-4	TRBD2	NA	TRBJ2-7	TGTGCCAGCAGCTCCCTAGCGGGAGTGCCCGAGCAGTACTTC	CASSSLAGVPEQYF
TRBV6-5	NA	NA	TRBJ2-7	TGTGCCAGCAGGGACAGCCCCTACGAGCAGTACTTC	CASRDSPYEQYF